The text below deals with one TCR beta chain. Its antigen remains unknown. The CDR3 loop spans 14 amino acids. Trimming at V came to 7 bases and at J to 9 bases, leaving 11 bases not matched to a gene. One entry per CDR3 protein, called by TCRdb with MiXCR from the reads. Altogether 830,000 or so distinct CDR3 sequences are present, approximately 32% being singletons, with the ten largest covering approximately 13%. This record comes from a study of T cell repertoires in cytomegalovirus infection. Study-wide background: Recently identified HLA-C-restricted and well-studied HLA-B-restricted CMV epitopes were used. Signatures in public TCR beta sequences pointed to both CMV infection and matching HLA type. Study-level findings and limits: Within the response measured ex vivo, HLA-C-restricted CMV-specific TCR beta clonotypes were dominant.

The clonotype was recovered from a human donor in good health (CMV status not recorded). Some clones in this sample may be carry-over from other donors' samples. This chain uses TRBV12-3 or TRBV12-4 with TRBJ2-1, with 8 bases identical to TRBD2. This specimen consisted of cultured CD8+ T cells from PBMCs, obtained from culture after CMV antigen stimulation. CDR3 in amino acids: CASTVAGPRSEQFF. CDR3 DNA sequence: TGTGCCAGCACGGTAGCGGGGCCGAGGAGTGAGCAGTTCTTC.